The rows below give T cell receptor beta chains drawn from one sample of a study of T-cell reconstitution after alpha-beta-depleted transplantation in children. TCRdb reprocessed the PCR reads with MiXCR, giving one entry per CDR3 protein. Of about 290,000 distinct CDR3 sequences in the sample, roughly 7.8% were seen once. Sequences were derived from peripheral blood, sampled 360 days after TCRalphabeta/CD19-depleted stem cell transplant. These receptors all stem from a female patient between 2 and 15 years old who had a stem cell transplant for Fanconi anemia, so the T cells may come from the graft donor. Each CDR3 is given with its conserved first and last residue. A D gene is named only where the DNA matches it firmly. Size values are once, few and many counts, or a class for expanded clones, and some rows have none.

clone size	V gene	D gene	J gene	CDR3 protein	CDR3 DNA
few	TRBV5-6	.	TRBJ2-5	CASLLTGQETQYF	TGTGCCAGCCTATTGACAGGACAAGAGACCCAGTACTTC
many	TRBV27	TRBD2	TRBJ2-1	CASSLKRTSGGYNEQFF	TGTGCCAGCAGTTTGAAACGGACTAGCGGGGGGTACAATGAGCAGTTCTTC
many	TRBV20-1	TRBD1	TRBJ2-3	CSARPGTGYTDTQYF	TGCAGTGCCAGGCCCGGGACAGGGTACACAGATACGCAGTATTTT
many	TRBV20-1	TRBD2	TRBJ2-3	CSARPRLAGQTDTQYF	TGCAGTGCTAGACCAAGACTAGCGGGCCAAACAGATACGCAGTATTTT
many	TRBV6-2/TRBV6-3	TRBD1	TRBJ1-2	CAIRQGPNYGYTF	TGTGCCATAAGACAGGGGCCTAACTATGGCTACACCTTC
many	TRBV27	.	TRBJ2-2	CASSSFGGWTGELFF	TGTGCCAGCAGTTCCTTCGGGGGCTGGACCGGGGAGCTGTTTTTT
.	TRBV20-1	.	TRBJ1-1	CSAATQANTEAFF	TGCAGTGCTGCGACCCAGGCTAACACTGAAGCTTTCTTT
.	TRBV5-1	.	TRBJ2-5	CASRFRGLQETQYF	TGCGCCAGCCGGTTTAGGGGACTCCAAGAGACCCAGTACTTC
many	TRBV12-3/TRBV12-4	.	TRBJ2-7	CASSLGWGKSSYEQYF	TGTGCCAGCAGTTTAGGCTGGGGCAAGAGCTCCTACGAGCAGTACTTC
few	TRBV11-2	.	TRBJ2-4	CASSLVNGVLAKNIQYF	TGTGCCAGCAGCTTAGTCAACGGGGTGCTAGCCAAAAACATTCAGTACTTC
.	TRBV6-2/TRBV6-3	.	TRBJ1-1	CASSYGPTMNTEAFF	TGTGCCAGCAGTTACGGTCCAACCATGAACACTGAAGCTTTCTTT
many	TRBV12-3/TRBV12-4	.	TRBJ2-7	CASSFSGFEQYF	TGTGCCAGCAGTTTTTCGGGATTCGAGCAGTACTTC
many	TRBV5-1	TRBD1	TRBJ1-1	CASSFSRGGTEAFF	TGCGCCAGCAGCTTTTCCAGGGGGGGGACTGAAGCTTTCTTT
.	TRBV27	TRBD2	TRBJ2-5	CASSPGGTHQTQYF	TGTGCCAGCAGCCCCGGGGGGACGCATCAGACCCAGTACTTC
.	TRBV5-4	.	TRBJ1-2	CASSREGVLKGYTF	TGTGCCAGCAGCCGCGAGGGGGTGTTAAAGGGCTACACCTTC
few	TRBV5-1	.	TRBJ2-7	CASRVAPPTYEQYF	TGCGCCAGCAGGGTGGCACCCCCTACCTACGAGCAGTACTTC
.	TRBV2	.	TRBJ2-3	CASSVETWGADTQYF	TGTGCCAGCAGTGTAGAGACCTGGGGGGCAGATACGCAGTATTTT
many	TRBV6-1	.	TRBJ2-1	CASSVGSYNEQFF	TGTGCCAGCAGTGTAGGCAGCTACAATGAGCAGTTCTTC
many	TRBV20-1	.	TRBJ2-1	CSADLPWGHEQFF	TGCAGTGCCGACCTCCCGTGGGGACATGAGCAGTTCTTC
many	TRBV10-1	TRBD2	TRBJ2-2	CASSGSLAGSGELFF	TGCGCCAGCAGTGGCTCACTAGCGGGATCCGGGGAGCTGTTTTTT
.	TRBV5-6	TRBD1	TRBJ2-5	CASSLGGQGMGQETQYF	TGTGCCAGCAGCTTGGGGGGACAGGGGATGGGTCAAGAGACCCAGTACTTC
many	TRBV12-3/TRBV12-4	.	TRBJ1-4	CASSFTPSFREKLFF	TGTGCCAGCAGTTTTACCCCGTCTTTCAGGGAAAAACTGTTTTTT
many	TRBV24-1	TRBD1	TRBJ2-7	CATSDPTGSPYEQYF	TGTGCCACCAGTGATCCGACAGGGAGCCCCTACGAGCAGTACTTC
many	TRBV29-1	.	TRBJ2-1	CSVGGGQNQNEQFF	TGCAGCGTTGGGGGGGGACAGAATCAGAATGAGCAGTTCTTC
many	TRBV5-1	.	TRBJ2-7	CASRLSTGRSEQYF	TGCGCCAGCAGACTCTCGACAGGGAGGAGTGAGCAGTACTTC
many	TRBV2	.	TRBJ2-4	CASREQAGIAKNIQYF	TGTGCCAGCAGAGAACAGGCGGGGATAGCCAAAAACATTCAGTACTTC
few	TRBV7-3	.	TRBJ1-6	CASSLTTEKGSPLHF	TGTGCCAGCAGCTTAACGACGGAGAAGGGTTCACCCCTCCACTTT
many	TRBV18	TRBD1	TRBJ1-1	CASSPGTGGTEAFF	TGTGCCAGCTCACCAGGGACAGGGGGCACTGAAGCTTTCTTT
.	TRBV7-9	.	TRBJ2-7	CASSLLQGGYEQYF	TGTGCCAGCAGCTTATTACAGGGGGGGTACGAGCAGTACTTC
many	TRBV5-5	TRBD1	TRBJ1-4	CASSLVLGQSNEKLFF	TGTGCCAGCAGCTTGGTTTTGGGACAGAGCAATGAAAAACTGTTTTTT
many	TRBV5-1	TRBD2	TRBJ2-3	CASSFSGGALRDTQYF	TGCGCCAGCAGCTTTAGCGGGGGGGCCTTGAGAGATACGCAGTATTTT
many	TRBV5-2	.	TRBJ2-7	CASNDLRRDGMGLAGVSYEQYF	TGTGCCAGCAACGACCTTCGTAGGGACGGTATGGGACTAGCGGGGGTTTCCTACGAGCAGTACTTC
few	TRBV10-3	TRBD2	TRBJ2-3	CAISEGAGDNSDTQYF	TGTGCCATCAGTGAGGGTGCGGGGGATAACTCAGATACGCAGTATTTT
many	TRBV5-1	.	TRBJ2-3	CASSLVSADTQYF	TGCGCCAGCAGCTTGGTCAGTGCAGATACGCAGTATTTT
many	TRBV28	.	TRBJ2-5	CASSSHLPSSLETQYF	TGTGCCAGCAGCTCCCACTTACCTTCTAGCCTAGAGACCCAGTACTTC
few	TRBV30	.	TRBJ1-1	CAWKTVQYIAEAFF	TGTGCCTGGAAAACCGTCCAATACATCGCTGAAGCTTTCTTT
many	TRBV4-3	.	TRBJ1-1	CASSQDWGRTEAFF	TGCGCCAGCAGCCAAGATTGGGGTAGGACTGAAGCTTTCTTT
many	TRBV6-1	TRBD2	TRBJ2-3	CASSELSGSYTDTQYF	TGTGCCAGCAGTGAACTTAGCGGGAGTTATACAGATACGCAGTATTTT
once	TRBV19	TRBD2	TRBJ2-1	CASSIWLAGGSEQFF	TGTGCCAGTAGTATTTGGCTAGCGGGGGGCAGTGAGCAGTTCTTC
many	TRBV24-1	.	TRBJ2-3	CATSGTGLTDTQYF	TGTGCCACCAGTGGCACAGGGCTCACAGATACGCAGTATTTT
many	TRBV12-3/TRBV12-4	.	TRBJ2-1	CASSFWDNEQFF	TGTGCCAGCAGTTTTTGGGACAATGAGCAGTTCTTC
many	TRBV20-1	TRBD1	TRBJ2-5	CSAGSDRDGETQYF	TGCAGTGCAGGTTCGGACAGGGATGGGGAGACCCAGTACTTC
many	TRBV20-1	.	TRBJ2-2	CSARDLGELFF	TGCAGTGCTAGAGATCTCGGGGAGCTGTTTTTT
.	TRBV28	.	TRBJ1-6	CASSLIRSSYNSPLHF	TGTGCCAGCAGTTTGATCAGGTCCTCCTATAATTCACCCCTCCACTTT
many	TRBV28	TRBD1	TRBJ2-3	CASSLFPGGGQYF	TGTGCCAGCAGTTTATTCCCAGGGGGCGGGCAGTATTTT
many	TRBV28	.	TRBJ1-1	CASSFWGNTEAFF	TGTGCCAGCAGTTTCTGGGGGAACACTGAAGCTTTCTTT
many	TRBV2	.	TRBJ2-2	CASSGGTANTGELFF	TGTGCCAGCAGTGGCGGGACAGCGAACACCGGGGAGCTGTTTTTT
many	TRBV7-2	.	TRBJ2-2	CASSSAVNTGELFF	TGTGCCAGCAGCTCGGCAGTTAACACCGGGGAGCTGTTTTTT
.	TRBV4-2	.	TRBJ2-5	CASSPALGGPSQETQYF	TGTGCCAGCAGCCCAGCCCTTGGGGGGCCGAGTCAGGAGACCCAGTACTTC
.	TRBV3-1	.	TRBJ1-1	CASSRDLGNEAFF	TGTGCCAGCAGCCGGGACTTGGGAAATGAAGCTTTCTTT